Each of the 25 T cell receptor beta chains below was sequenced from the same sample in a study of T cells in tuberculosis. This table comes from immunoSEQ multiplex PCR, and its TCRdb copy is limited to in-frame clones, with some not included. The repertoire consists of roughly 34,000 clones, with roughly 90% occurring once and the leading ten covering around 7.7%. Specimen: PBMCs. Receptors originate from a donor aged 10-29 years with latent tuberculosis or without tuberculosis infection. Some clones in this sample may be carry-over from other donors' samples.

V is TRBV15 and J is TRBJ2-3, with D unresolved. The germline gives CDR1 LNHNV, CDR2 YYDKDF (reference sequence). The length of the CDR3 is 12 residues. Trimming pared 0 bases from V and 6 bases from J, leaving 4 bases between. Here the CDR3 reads CATSRDGDTQYF. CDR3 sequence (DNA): TGTGCCACCAGCAGAGATGGCGATACGCAGTATTTT.

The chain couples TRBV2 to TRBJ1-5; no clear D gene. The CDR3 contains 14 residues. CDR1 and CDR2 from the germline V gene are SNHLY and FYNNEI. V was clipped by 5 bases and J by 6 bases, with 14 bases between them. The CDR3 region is CASSRDHGSQPQHF. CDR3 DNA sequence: TGTGCCAGCAGTAGAGATCATGGGAGTCAGCCCCAGCATTTT. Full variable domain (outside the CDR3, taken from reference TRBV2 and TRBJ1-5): EPEVTQTPSHQVTQMGQEVILRCVPISNHLYFYWYRQILGQKVEFLVSFYNNEISEKSEIFDDQFSVERPDGSNFTLKIRSTKLEDSAMYFCASSRDHGSQPQHFGDGTRLSIL.

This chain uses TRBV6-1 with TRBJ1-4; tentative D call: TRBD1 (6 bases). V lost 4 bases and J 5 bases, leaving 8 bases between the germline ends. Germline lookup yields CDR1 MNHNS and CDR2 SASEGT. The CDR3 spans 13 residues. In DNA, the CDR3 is TGTGCCAGCAGTGTGACAGGCAATGAAAAACTGTTTTTT. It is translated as CASSVTGNEKLFF.

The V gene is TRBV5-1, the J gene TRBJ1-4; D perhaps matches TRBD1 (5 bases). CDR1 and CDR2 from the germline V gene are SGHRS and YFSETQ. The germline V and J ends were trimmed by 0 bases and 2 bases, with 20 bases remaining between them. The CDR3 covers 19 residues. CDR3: CASSLGRARLTETNEKLFF. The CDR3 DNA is TGCGCCAGCAGCTTGGGCAGGGCGCGGCTTACAGAGACTAATGAAAAACTGTTTTTT.

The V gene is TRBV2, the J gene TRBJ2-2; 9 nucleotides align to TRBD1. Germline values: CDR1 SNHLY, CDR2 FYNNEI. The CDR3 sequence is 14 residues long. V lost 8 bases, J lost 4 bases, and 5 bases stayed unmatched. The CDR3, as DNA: TGTGCCAGCCGCAGACAGGGGGGCACCGGGGAGCTGTTTTTT. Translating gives CASRRQGGTGELFF. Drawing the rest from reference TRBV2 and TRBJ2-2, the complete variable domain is EPEVTQTPSHQVTQMGQEVILRCVPISNHLYFYWYRQILGQKVEFLVSFYNNEISEKSEIFDDQFSVERPDGSNFTLKIRSTKLEDSAMYFCASRRQGGTGELFFGEGSRLTVL.

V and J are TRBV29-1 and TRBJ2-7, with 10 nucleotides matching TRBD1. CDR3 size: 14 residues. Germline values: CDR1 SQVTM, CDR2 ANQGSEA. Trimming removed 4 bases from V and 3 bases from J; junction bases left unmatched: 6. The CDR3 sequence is CSVGVRDRGYEQYF. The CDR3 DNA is TGCAGCGTTGGTGTCCGGGACAGGGGCTACGAGCAGTACTTC.

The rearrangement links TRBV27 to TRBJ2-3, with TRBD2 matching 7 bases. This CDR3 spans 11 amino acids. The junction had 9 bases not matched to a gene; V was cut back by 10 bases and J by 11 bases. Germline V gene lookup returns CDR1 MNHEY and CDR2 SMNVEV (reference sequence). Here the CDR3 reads CATGRREGQYF. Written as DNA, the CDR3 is TGTGCCACCGGGCGAAGGGAGGGGCAGTATTTT.

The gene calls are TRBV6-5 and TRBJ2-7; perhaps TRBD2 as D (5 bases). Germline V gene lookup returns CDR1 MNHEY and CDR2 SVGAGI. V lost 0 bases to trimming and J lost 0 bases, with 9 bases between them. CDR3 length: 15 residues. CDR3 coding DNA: TGTGCCAGCAGTTACTCGGGAGAGAGCTCCTACGAGCAGTACTTC. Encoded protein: CASSYSGESSYEQYF.

The CDR3 here is CASRALRSSYNEQFF. The CDR3 region has the DNA TGTGCCAGCAGGGCACTGAGGAGCTCCTACAATGAGCAGTTCTTC. This chain connects TRBV6-1 to TRBJ2-1, with D hard to call. The germline gives CDR1 MNHNS, CDR2 SASEGT. The V end was cut by 6 bases, the J end by 0 bases, with 12 bases between. This CDR3 is built from 15 residues.

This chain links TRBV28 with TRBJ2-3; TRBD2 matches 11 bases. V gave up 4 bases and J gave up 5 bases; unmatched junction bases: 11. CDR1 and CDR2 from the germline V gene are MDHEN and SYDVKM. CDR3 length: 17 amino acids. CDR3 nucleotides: TGTGCCAGCAGTTCCCGCCAACTAGCGGGAGTGCGAGATACGCAGTATTTT. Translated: CASSSRQLAGVRDTQYF.

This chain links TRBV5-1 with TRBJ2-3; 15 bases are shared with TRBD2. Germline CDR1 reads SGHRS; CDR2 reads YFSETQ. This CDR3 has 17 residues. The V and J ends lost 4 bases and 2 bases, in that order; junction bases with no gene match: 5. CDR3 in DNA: TGCGCCAGCAGCCCCGGGACTAGCGGGAGGTTCACAGATACGCAGTATTTT. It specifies CASSPGTSGRFTDTQYF.

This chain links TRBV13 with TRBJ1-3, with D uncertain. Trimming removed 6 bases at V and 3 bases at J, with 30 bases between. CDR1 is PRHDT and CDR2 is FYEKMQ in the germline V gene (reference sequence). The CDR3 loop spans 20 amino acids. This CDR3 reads CASSFRTTVSRWSHGNTIYF. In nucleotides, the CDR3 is TGTGCCAGCAGTTTCCGTACCACAGTTAGTCGGTGGTCCCATGGAAACACCATATATTTT.

The CDR3 protein is CASSSRQATYEQYF. CDR3 sequence (DNA): TGTGCCAGCAGCTCCAGACAGGCGACCTACGAGCAGTACTTC. This sequence joins TRBV7-2 and TRBJ2-7, with D perhaps TRBD1 (6 bases). V lost 4 bases and J lost 2, with 12 bases in between. The V gene's germline CDR1 is SGHTA and CDR2 FQGNSA. The CDR3 has 14 amino acids.

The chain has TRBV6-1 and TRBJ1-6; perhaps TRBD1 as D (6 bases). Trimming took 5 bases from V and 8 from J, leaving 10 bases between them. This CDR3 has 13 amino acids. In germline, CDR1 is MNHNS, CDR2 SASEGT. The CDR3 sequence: CASSQGFDSPLHF. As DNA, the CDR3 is TGTGCCAGCAGTCAGGGGTTCGATTCACCCCTCCACTTT.

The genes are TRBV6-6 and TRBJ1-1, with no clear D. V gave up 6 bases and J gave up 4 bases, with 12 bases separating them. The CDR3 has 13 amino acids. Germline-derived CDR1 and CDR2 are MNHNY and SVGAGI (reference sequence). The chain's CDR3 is CASRGAAGTEAFF. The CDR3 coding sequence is TGTGCCAGCAGGGGAGCGGCGGGCACTGAAGCTTTCTTT.

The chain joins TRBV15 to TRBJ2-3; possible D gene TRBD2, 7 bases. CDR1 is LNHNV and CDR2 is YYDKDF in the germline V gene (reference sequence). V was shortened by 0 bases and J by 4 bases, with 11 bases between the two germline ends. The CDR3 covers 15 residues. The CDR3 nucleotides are TGTGCCACCAGCAGAGATCGGGGGGCGGCAGATACGCAGTATTTT. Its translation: CATSRDRGAADTQYF. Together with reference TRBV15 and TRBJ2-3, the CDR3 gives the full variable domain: DAMVIQNPRYQVTQFGKPVTLSCSQTLNHNVMYWYQQKSSQAPKLLFHYYDKDFNNEADTPDNFQSRRPNTSFCFLDIRSPGLGDTAMYLCATSRDRGAADTQYFGPGTRLTVL.

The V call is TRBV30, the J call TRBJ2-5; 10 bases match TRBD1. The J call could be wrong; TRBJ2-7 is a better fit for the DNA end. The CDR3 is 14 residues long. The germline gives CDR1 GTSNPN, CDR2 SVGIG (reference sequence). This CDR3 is CAWTPTGTGDEQYF. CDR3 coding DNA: TGTGCCTGGACCCCAACCGGGACAGGGGACGAGCAGTACTTC.

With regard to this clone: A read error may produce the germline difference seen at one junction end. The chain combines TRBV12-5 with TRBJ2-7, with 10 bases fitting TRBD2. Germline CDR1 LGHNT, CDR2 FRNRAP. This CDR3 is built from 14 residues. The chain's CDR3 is CASGSSGSSHEQYF. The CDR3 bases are TGTGCTAGTGGTTCTAGCGGGAGCTCCCACGAGCAGTACTTC. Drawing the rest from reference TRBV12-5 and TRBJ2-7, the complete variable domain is DARVTQTPRHKVTEMGQEVTMRCQPILGHNTVFWYRQTMMQGLELLAYFRNRAPLDDSGMPKDRFSAEMPDATLATLKIQPSEPRDSAVYFCASGSSGSSHEQYFGPGTRLTVT.

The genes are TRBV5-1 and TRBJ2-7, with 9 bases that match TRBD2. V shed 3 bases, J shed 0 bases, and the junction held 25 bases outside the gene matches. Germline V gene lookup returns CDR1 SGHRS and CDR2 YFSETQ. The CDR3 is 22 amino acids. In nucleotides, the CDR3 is TGCGCCAGCAGCTCTTGGCGTTCAGGGACTAGCACGATCGATCGAAGCTCCTACGAGCAGTACTTC. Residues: CASSSWRSGTSTIDRSSYEQYF. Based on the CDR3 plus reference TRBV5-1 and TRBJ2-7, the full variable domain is KAGVTQTPRYLIKTRGQQVTLSCSPISGHRSVSWYQQTPGQGLQFLFEYFSETQRNKGNFPGRFSGRQFSNSRSEMNVSTLELGDSALYLCASSSWRSGTSTIDRSSYEQYFGPGTRLTVT.

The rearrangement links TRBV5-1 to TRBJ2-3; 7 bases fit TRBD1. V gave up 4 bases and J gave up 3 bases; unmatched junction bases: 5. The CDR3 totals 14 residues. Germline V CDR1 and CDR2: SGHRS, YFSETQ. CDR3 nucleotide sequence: TGCGCCAGCAGCCTAGACAGGGTGACAGATACGCAGTATTTT. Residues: CASSLDRVTDTQYF.

The CDR3 sequence is CASSESTGEGEKLFF. The DNA of the CDR3 is TGTGCCAGCAGTGAATCGACAGGGGAGGGGGAAAAACTGTTTTTT. The genes are TRBV6-1 and TRBJ1-4; 8 bases are a match to TRBD1. J was trimmed by 8 bases and V by 2 bases; bases with no gene match: 7. The germline V gene encodes CDR1 MNHNS and CDR2 SASEGT. The CDR3 is 15 amino acids.

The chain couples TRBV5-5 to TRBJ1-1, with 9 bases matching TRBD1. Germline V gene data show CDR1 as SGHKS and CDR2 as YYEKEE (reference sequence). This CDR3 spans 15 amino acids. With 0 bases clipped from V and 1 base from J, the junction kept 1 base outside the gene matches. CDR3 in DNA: TGTGCCAGCAGCTTGGAGACAGGGGGGAACACTGAAGCTTTCTTT. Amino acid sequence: CASSLETGGNTEAFF.

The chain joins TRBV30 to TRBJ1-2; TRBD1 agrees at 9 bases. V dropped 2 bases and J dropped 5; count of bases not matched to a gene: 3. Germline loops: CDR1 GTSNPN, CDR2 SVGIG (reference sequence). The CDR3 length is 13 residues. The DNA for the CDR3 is TGTGCCTGGAGTCTGGACAGGGGATATGGCTACACCTTC. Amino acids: CAWSLDRGYGYTF.

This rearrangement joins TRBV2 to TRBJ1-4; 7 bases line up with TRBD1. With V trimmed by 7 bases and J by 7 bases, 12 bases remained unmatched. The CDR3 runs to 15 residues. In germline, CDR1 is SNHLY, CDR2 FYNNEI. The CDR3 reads CASTKTGTESEKLFF. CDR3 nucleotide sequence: TGTGCCAGCACTAAAACAGGGACAGAGAGTGAAAAACTGTTTTTT.

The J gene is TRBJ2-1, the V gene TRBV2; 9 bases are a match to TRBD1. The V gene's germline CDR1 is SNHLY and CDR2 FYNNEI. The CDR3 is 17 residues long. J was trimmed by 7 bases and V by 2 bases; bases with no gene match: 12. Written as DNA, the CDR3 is TGTGCCAGCAGTGAAAGGTTCGGGACAGGGTATGAGAATGAGCAGTTCTTC. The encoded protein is CASSERFGTGYENEQFF.